The 30 T cell receptor beta chains below were found in one sample sequenced in a study of blood T cell repertoires in COVID-19. Assay used: immunoSEQ multiplex PCR; TCRdb lists only in-frame clones, some missing. Of about 440,000 clones detected, around 88% appear once; the ten largest clones hold roughly 13%. What was sequenced was peripheral blood. These receptors were obtained from a woman in her forties or fifties with COVID-19, enrolled during active disease.

The V call is TRBV3-1 (or the pseudogene TRBV3-2), the J call TRBJ2-1; 8 positions match TRBD1. This CDR3 has 16 residues. Germline-derived CDR1 and CDR2 are LGHDT and YNNKEL (reference sequence). J was trimmed by 7 bases and V by 3 bases; bases with no gene match: 11. The chain's CDR3 is CASSHPTRTGYNEQFF. CDR3 DNA sequence: TGTGCCAGCAGCCATCCAACCAGGACAGGGTATAATGAGCAGTTCTTC.

This chain links TRBV6-5 with TRBJ1-2, with a tentative D call TRBD1 (6 bases). The CDR3 consists of 12 residues. V lost 8 bases, J lost 3 bases, and 10 bases lay in between. The germline CDR1 and CDR2 sequences are MNHEY and SVGAGI. The CDR3 reads CASSAGDYGYTF. CDR3 DNA sequence: TGTGCCAGCTCTGCAGGGGACTATGGCTACACCTTC.

The chain combines TRBV23-1 with TRBJ2-7, with 7 bases identical to TRBD1. TRBV23-1 is filed as an ORF, its function uncertain. V gave up 3 bases and J gave up 2 bases; unmatched junction bases: 22. The CDR3 is 20 amino acids. CDR3 nucleotides: TGCGCCAGCAGTCATTCCTCTATCCCACTCGGGACAGCTACAACCTACGAGCAGTACTTC. It specifies CASSHSSIPLGTATTYEQYF.

The chain combines TRBV5-1 with TRBJ2-4, with D possibly TRBD2 on 5 matching bases. Trimming removed 4 bases at V and 6 bases at J, with 8 bases between. Germline-derived CDR1 and CDR2 are SGHRS and YFSETQ. The CDR3 consists of 12 residues. The CDR3 DNA reads as TGCGCCAGCAGCCCGGACTCAAACATTCAGTACTTC. Translation gives CASSPDSNIQYF.

The chain is built from TRBV7-9 and TRBJ2-2; 9 positions match TRBD1. The CDR3 loop spans 16 amino acids. V trimming: 3 bases; J trimming: 5 bases; junction bases outside the gene matches: 7. The germline gives CDR1 SEHNR, CDR2 FQNEAQ (reference sequence). For the CDR3, the DNA is TGTGCCAGCAGCTTTGGGACAGGGCAGGATACCGGGGAGCTGTTTTTT. Residues: CASSFGTGQDTGELFF.

V and J are TRBV9 and TRBJ1-2; D unclear. Germline V gene data show CDR1 as SGDLS and CDR2 as YYNGEE. Trimming pared 0 bases from V and 1 base from J, leaving 4 bases between. CDR3 length: 13 residues. The CDR3 sequence is CASSVDGNYGYTF. The CDR3 coding sequence is TGTGCCAGCAGCGTAGACGGTAACTATGGCTACACCTTC. Using reference TRBV9 and TRBJ1-2 for the parts outside the CDR3, the full variable domain is DSGVTQTPKHLITATGQRVTLRCSPRSGDLSVYWYQQSLDQGLQFLIQYYNGEERAKGNILERFSAQQFPDLHSELNLSSLELGDSALYFCASSVDGNYGYTFGSGTRLTVV.

The rearrangement links TRBV6-5 to TRBJ1-1; TRBD1 is a possible D gene (6 bases). The CDR3 is 14 amino acids. Trimming took off 6 bases at V and 5 bases at J, with 16 bases between the two ends. Germline V gene sequence: CDR1 MNHEY, CDR2 SVGAGI. The CDR3 loop reads CASRGAGRGTEAFF. Here the CDR3 DNA reads TGTGCCAGCAGAGGTGCAGGGAGGGGGACTGAAGCTTTCTTT.

The rearrangement joins TRBV5-6 to TRBJ1-6; 9 bases align to TRBD1. The trim removed 4 bases at V and 7 bases at J, leaving 6 bases unmatched. CDR3 length: 15 residues. Germline V gene data show CDR1 as SGHDT and CDR2 as YYEEEE. The CDR3 loop reads CASSPGQGPNSPLHF. The DNA of the CDR3 is TGTGCCAGCAGCCCCGGACAGGGGCCGAATTCACCCCTCCACTTT.

The rearrangement links TRBV18 to TRBJ1-1, with 7 bases lining up with TRBD1. From germline, CDR1 is KGHSH and CDR2 LQKENI. The V segment lost 4 bases and the J segment 10 bases; nucleotides outside the gene matches: 12. The CDR3 contains 14 residues. CDR3 loop: CASSLSGTAAPAFF. The CDR3, as DNA: TGTGCCAGCTCACTTTCCGGGACAGCAGCCCCAGCTTTCTTT.

The CDR3 sequence is CASGLVFWGQGASKGSPLHF. The CDR3 DNA follows: TGTGCTAGTGGTTTGGTATTTTGGGGACAGGGGGCCTCAAAGGGTTCACCCCTCCACTTT. V is TRBV12-5 and J is TRBJ1-6; 12 bases map to TRBD1. Per the germline V gene, CDR1 is LGHNT and CDR2 is FRNRAP. V dropped 0 bases and J dropped 9; count of bases not matched to a gene: 15. The CDR3 totals 20 residues. The entire variable domain, with the rest obtained from reference TRBV12-5 and TRBJ1-6, is as follows: DARVTQTPRHKVTEMGQEVTMRCQPILGHNTVFWYRQTMMQGLELLAYFRNRAPLDDSGMPKDRFSAEMPDATLATLKIQPSEPRDSAVYFCASGLVFWGQGASKGSPLHFGNGTRLTVT.

The genes are TRBV7-8 and TRBJ1-2; TRBD1 aligns across 7 bases. With V trimmed by 5 bases and J by 3 bases, 12 bases remained unmatched. The CDR3 has 16 residues. The germline V gene has CDR1 SGHVS and CDR2 FQNEAQ. The CDR3 spells CASSPPGDSYYYGYTF. In DNA form, the CDR3 reads TGTGCCAGCAGCCCCCCCGGGGACAGCTACTACTATGGCTACACCTTC.

The J gene is TRBJ2-2, the V gene TRBV5-8; 8 bases agree with TRBD2. The CDR3 is made up of 15 amino acids. V shed 3 bases and J 5 bases; nucleotides not matched to a gene: 6. The germline gives CDR1 SGHTS, CDR2 YDEGEE. CDR3 sequence: CASSYGGAGTGELFF. For the CDR3, the DNA is TGTGCCAGCAGCTACGGGGGGGCCGGAACCGGGGAGCTGTTTTTT.

The chain joins TRBV24-1 to TRBJ2-7; D remains ambiguous. Trimming cost V 3 bases and J 5 bases, with 10 bases left between them. There are 13 residues in the CDR3. CDR1 is KGHDR and CDR2 is SFDVKD in the germline V gene. The CDR3, as DNA: TGTGCCACCAGTGATCCCCCTTCGGACGAGCAGTACTTC. This encodes CATSDPPSDEQYF.

With respect to this clone: Mismatch with germline at one junction end may stem from a read error. This rearrangement joins TRBV24-1 to TRBJ1-2; 7 bases match TRBD1. The CDR3 has 15 amino acids. Germline-derived CDR1 and CDR2 are KGHDR and SFDVKD. CDR3 sequence reads: CATRETGRANYGYTF. CDR3 coding DNA: TGTGCCACCCGTGAGACAGGGAGAGCCAACTATGGCTACACCTTC.

This sequence joins TRBV5-6 and TRBJ1-2; TRBD1 agrees at 9 bases. The CDR3 covers 18 residues. Trimming removed 1 base from V and 4 bases from J; junction bases left unmatched: 14. CDR1 is SGHDT, CDR2 YYEEEE, per germline. CDR3 sequence reads: CASSLRNDRGELGYGYTF. CDR3 nucleotide sequence: TGTGCCAGCAGCTTGCGCAATGACAGGGGGGAGTTGGGCTATGGCTACACCTTC.

The rearrangement links TRBV29-1 to TRBJ1-1; maybe TRBD1 (6 bases). This CDR3 has 14 residues. CDR1 and CDR2 (germline): SQVTM, ANQGSEA. Trimming took 3 bases from V and 4 from J, leaving 15 bases between them. The CDR3, as DNA: TGCAGCGTTGAGAGGGGGGGGAGCGGCACTGAAGCTTTCTTT. Translation: CSVERGGSGTEAFF.

J is TRBJ2-3 and V is TRBV9; 8 bases are a match to TRBD2. This CDR3 region has 14 residues. The trim removed 3 bases at V and 4 bases at J, leaving 4 bases unmatched. Germline V gene lookup returns CDR1 SGDLS and CDR2 YYNGEE. The CDR3 loop is CASSGTSPSDTQYF. Here the CDR3 DNA reads TGTGCCAGCAGCGGGACTAGCCCGTCAGATACGCAGTATTTT.

The chain recombines TRBV6-5 with TRBJ1-6; D is uncertain. This CDR3 spans 15 amino acids. The V gene's germline CDR1 is MNHEY and CDR2 SVGAGI. Trimming removed 4 bases from V and 8 bases from J, with 15 bases in between. The CDR3 is CASSFRPIADSPLHF. The DNA for the CDR3 is TGTGCCAGCAGTTTTCGACCGATTGCGGATTCACCCCTCCACTTT.

As for this clone: This same CDR3 is encoded by further DNA sequences in the sample. The rearrangement uses TRBV29-1 and TRBJ1-2; the match to TRBD1 covers 7 bases. Germline V gene data show CDR1 as SQVTM and CDR2 as ANQGSEA. V gave up 6 bases and J gave up 7 bases; unmatched junction bases: 8. This CDR3 region has 12 residues. The CDR3 loop is CSVERTGTGYTF. CDR3 bases: TGCAGCGTGGAACGGACAGGTACTGGCTACACCTTC. Full variable domain (rest looked up from reference TRBV29-1 and TRBJ1-2): SAVISQKPSRDICQRGTSLTIQCQVDSQVTMMFWYRQQPGQSLTLIATANQGSEATYESGFVIDKFPISRPNLTFSTLTVSNMSPEDSSIYLCSVERTGTGYTFGSGTRLTVV.

V usage is TRBV5-1 and J usage is TRBJ2-7; TRBD1 agrees at 7 bases. The CDR3 extends over 15 amino acids. V trimming: 1 base; J trimming: 0 bases; junction bases outside the gene matches: 4. Germline CDR1 SGHRS, CDR2 YFSETQ. The CDR3 here is CASSLLGQASYEQYF. In DNA form, the CDR3 reads TGCGCCAGCAGCTTGCTAGGACAGGCCTCCTACGAGCAGTACTTC.

This clone has just a few counts. This chain connects TRBV19 to TRBJ1-5, with D possibly TRBD1 on 6 matching bases. Trimming removed 5 bases from V and 5 bases from J, with 16 bases in between. The CDR3 has 15 amino acids. Germline loops: CDR1 LNHDA, CDR2 SQIVND (reference sequence). The CDR3 loop reads CASSLTRDIDQPQHF. CDR3 nucleotides: TGTGCCAGTAGTTTGACCCGGGACATAGATCAGCCCCAGCATTTT.

With regard to this clone: Other nucleotide sequences in the sample specify the same CDR3. The CDR3 loop is CASSSDRGTEAFF. In nucleotides, the CDR3 is TGCGCCAGCAGCTCAGACAGGGGCACTGAAGCTTTCTTT. The V and J genes are TRBV5-1 and TRBJ1-1; 8 bases line up with TRBD1. The CDR3 consists of 13 residues. V shed 3 bases and J 4 bases; nucleotides not matched to a gene: 2. The germline CDR1 and CDR2 sequences are SGHRS and YFSETQ.

This chain links TRBV5-1 with TRBJ1-2; perhaps TRBD1 as D (6 bases). This CDR3 comprises 14 residues. Looked up from germline, CDR1 is SGHRS and CDR2 is YFSETQ. V gave up 1 base and J gave up 8 bases, with 15 bases separating them. The CDR3 bases are TGCGCCAGCAGCTTGAAGGACGCAGGGGAAGGCTACACCTTC. It yields the protein CASSLKDAGEGYTF.

The V gene is TRBV3-1 (or the pseudogene TRBV3-2), the J gene TRBJ2-7, with D perhaps matching TRBD2 (5 bases). The CDR3 totals 14 residues. Germline assignment: CDR1 LGHDT and CDR2 YNNKEL (reference sequence). The ends were cut back, 3 bases at V and 1 base at J, with 10 bases in the middle. DNA of the CDR3: TGTGCCAGCAGCCATCGGGGTAGATCCTACGAGCAGTACTTC. It encodes CASSHRGRSYEQYF.

V usage is TRBV19 and J usage is TRBJ1-5, with 9 bases fitting TRBD1. The CDR3 is made up of 14 amino acids. With V trimmed by 7 bases and J by 2 bases, 3 bases remained unmatched. Germline CDR1 reads LNHDA; CDR2 reads SQIVND (reference sequence). The CDR3 DNA reads TGTGCCAGTATGAGGACAGGGGGCAATCAGCCCCAGCATTTT. Translation: CASMRTGGNQPQHF.

This chain uses TRBV5-1 with TRBJ1-2; 8 nucleotides align to TRBD1. Germline V CDR1 and CDR2: SGHRS, YFSETQ. This CDR3 has 15 residues. J gave up 4 bases and V 3 bases, and 8 bases lay outside the gene matches. CDR3 DNA: TGCGCCAGCAGCTGGGGGGGACAGGCCTTCTATGGCTACACCTTC. Its translation is CASSWGGQAFYGYTF.

The V and J genes are TRBV2 and TRBJ1-1; TRBD1 matches at 8 bases. Germline CDR1 is SNHLY and CDR2 is FYNNEI. J gave up 7 bases and V 4 bases, and 8 bases lay outside the gene matches. The CDR3 spans 14 residues. DNA of the CDR3: TGTGCCAGCAGTGCCATCCAGGGGGCCGGTGAAGCTTTCTTT. Encoded protein: CASSAIQGAGEAFF.

The CDR3 nucleotides read TGTGCCAGCAGCCGACAGGGTTTAAGATCTGGGGCCAACGTCCTGACTTTC. This sequence encodes CASSRQGLRSGANVLTF. V and J are TRBV7-3 and TRBJ2-6; 7 bases align to TRBD1. Trimming cost V 5 bases and J 1 base; bases outside gene matches: 8. Germline assignment: CDR1 SGHTA and CDR2 FQGTGA. The CDR3 totals 17 residues.

The V and J genes are TRBV20-1 and TRBJ2-7; D might be TRBD1 (6 bases). Trimming took off 3 bases at V and 2 bases at J, with 17 bases between the two ends. The CDR3 is made up of 15 amino acids. CDR1 is DFQATT and CDR2 is SNEGSKA in the germline V gene (reference sequence). The CDR3 DNA sequence: TGCAGTGCTAGTCCCAAGACAGGACCGACCTACGAGCAGTACTTC. It codes for CSASPKTGPTYEQYF.

V and J are TRBV6-5 and TRBJ1-1; D unresolved. In germline, CDR1 is MNHEY, CDR2 SVGAGI. The CDR3 consists of 14 residues. V was clipped by 6 bases and J by 0 bases, with 11 bases between them. Here the CDR3 reads CASRGRRMNTEAFF. The CDR3 DNA sequence: TGTGCCAGCAGGGGCAGAAGAATGAACACTGAAGCTTTCTTT.